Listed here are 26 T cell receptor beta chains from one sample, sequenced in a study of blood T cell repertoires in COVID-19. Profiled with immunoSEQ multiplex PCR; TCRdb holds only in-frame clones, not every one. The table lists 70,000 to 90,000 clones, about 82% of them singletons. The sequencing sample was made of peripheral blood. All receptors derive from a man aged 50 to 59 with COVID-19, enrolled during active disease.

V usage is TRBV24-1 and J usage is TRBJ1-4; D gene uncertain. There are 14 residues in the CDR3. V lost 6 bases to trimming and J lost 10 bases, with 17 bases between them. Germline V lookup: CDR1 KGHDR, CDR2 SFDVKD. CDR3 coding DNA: TGTGCCACCAGTCACTCCGGGAGGGAGGGAAAACTGTTTTTT. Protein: CATSHSGREGKLFF.

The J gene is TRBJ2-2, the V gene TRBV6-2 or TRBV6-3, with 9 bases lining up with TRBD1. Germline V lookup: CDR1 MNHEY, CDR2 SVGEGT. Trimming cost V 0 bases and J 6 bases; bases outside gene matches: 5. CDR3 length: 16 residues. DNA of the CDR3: TGTGCCAGCAGTTACTCGGGGGACAGGGTGTCCGGGGAGCTGTTTTTT. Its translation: CASSYSGDRVSGELFF.

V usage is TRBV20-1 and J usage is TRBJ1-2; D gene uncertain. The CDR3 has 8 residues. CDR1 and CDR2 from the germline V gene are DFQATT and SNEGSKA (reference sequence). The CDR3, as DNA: TGCAGAGGGAGTGGCTACACCTTC. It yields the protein CRGSGYTF.

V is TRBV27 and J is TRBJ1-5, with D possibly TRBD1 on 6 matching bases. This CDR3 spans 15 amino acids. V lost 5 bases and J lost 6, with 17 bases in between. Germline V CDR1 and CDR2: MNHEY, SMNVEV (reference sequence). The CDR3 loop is CASSPAQGGGQPQHF. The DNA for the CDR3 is TGTGCCAGCAGTCCCGCCCAGGGAGGGGGTCAGCCCCAGCATTTT.

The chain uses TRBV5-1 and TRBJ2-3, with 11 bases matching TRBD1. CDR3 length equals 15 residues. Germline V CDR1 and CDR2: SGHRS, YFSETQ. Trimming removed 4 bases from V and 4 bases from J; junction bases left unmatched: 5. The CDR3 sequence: CASSPGTGGADTQYF. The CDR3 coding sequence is TGCGCCAGCAGCCCAGGGACAGGGGGGGCAGATACGCAGTATTTT.

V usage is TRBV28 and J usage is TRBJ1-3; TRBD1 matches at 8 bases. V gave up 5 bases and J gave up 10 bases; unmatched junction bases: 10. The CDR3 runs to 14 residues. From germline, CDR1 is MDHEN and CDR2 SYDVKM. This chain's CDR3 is CASSPGTGERTIYF. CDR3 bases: TGTGCCAGCAGTCCCGGGACAGGAGAAAGGACCATATATTTT.

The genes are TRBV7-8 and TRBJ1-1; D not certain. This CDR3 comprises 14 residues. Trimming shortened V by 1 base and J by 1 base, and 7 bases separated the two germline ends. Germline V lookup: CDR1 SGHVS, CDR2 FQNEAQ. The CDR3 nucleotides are TGTGCCAGCAGCTTAGTAGGCGGGAACACTGAAGCTTTCTTT. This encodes CASSLVGGNTEAFF.

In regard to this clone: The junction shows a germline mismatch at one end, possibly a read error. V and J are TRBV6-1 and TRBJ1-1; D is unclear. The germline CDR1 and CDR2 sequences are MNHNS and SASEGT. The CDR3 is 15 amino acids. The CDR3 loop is CASSKAGNGYLEAFF. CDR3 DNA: TGTGCCAGCAGTAAAGCCGGGAACGGGTATTTGGAAGCTTTCTTT.

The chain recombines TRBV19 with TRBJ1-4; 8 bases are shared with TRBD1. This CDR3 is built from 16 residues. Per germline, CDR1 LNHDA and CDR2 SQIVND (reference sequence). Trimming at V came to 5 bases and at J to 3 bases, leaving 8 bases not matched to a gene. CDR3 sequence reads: CASSPRQGKANEKLFF. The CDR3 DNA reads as TGTGCCAGTAGTCCCCGACAGGGGAAGGCTAATGAAAAACTGTTTTTT.

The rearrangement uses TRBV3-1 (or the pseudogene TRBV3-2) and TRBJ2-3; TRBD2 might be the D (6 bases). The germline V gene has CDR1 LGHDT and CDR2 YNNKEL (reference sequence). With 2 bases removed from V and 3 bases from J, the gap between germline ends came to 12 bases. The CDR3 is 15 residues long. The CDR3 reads CASSQSGAGTDTQYF. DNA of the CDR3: TGTGCCAGCAGCCAATCCGGGGCGGGGACAGATACGCAGTATTTT.

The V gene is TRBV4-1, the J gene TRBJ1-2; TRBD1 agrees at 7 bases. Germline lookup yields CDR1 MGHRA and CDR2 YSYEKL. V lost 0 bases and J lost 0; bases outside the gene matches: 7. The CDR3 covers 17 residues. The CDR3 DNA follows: TGCGCCAGCAGCCAAGAGACAGGGACCGCCTCTAACTATGGCTACACCTTC. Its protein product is CASSQETGTASNYGYTF.

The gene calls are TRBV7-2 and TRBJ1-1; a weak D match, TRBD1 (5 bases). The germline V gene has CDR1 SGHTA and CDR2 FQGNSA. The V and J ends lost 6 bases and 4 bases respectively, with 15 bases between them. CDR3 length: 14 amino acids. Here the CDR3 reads CASSYRYGSTEAFF. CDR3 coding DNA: TGTGCCAGCAGTTACAGGTATGGTAGCACTGAAGCTTTCTTT.

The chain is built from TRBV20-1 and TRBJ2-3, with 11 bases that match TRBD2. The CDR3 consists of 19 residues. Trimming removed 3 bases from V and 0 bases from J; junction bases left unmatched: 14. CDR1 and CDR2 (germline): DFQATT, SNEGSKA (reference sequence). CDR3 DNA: TGCAGTGCTAGTCCGGGACTAGCGGAACTTCACCCTAGCACAGATACGCAGTATTTT. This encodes CSASPGLAELHPSTDTQYF.

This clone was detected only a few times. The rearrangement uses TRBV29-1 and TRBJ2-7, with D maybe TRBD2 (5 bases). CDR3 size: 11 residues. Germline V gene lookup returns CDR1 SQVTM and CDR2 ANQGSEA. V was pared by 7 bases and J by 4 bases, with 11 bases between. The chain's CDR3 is CSAERGYEQYF. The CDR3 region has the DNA TGCAGCGCCGAAAGAGGGTACGAGCAGTACTTC.

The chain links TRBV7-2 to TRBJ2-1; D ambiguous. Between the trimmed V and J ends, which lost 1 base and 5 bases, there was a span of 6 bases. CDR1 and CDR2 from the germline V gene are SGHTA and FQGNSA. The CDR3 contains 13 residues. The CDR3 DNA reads TGTGCCAGCAGCTTAGGCCTAAACAATGAGCAGTTCTTC. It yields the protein CASSLGLNNEQFF.

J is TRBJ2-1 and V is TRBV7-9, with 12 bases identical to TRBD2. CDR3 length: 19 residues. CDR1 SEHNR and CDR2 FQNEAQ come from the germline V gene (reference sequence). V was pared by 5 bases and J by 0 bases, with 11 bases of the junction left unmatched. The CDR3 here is CASSPRLAGVESSYNEQFF. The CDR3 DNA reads TGTGCCAGCAGCCCTAGACTAGCGGGAGTCGAGAGCTCCTACAATGAGCAGTTCTTC.

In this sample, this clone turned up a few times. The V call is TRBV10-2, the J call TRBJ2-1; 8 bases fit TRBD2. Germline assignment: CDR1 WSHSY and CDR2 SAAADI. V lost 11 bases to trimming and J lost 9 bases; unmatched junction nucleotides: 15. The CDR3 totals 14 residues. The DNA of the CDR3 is TGCGCCGTGGTAGCGGGATTTGGTAGGAGTGAGCAGTTCTTC. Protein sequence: CAVVAGFGRSEQFF.

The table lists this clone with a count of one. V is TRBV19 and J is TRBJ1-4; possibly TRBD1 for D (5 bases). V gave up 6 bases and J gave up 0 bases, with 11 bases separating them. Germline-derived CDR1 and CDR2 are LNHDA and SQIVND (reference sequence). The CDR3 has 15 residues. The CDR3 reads CASRVRASTNEKLFF. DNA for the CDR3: TGTGCCAGTAGAGTCAGGGCCTCAACTAATGAAAAACTGTTTTTT.

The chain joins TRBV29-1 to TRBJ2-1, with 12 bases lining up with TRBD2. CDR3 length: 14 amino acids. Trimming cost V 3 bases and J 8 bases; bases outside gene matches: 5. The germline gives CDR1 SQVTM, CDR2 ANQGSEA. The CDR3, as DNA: TGCAGCGTTGACCTAGCGGGAGGGATCGATGAGCAGTTCTTC. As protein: CSVDLAGGIDEQFF.

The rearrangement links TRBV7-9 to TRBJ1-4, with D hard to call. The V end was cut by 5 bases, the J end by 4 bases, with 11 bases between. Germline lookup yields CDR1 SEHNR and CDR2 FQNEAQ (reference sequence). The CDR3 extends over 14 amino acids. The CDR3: CASSRLAGNEKLFF. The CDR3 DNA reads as TGTGCCAGCAGCCGGTTGGCGGGTAATGAAAAACTGTTTTTT.

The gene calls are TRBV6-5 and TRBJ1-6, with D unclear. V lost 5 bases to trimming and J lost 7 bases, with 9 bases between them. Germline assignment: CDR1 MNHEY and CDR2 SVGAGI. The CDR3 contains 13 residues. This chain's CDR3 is CASSRTRNSPLHF. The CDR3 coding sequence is TGTGCCAGCAGTCGAACGAGGAATTCACCCCTCCACTTT.

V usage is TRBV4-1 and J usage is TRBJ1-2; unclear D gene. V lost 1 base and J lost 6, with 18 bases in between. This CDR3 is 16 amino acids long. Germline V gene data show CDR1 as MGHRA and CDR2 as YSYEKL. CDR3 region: CASSQGGSVSGHGYTF. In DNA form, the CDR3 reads TGCGCCAGCAGCCAAGGAGGGTCAGTTTCCGGTCATGGCTACACCTTC.

The CDR3 is CASSFQGSETQYF. The CDR3 DNA sequence: TGTGCCAGCAGTTTCCAGGGGTCGGAGACCCAGTACTTC. The V and J genes are TRBV12-3 or TRBV12-4 and TRBJ2-5; D possibly corresponds to TRBD1 (6 bases). CDR3 length: 13 residues. Trimming pared 3 bases from V and 5 bases from J, leaving 10 bases between.

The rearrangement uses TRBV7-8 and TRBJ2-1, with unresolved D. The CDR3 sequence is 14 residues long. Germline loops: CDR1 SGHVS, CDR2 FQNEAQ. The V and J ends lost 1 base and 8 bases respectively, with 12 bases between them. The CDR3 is CASSLGSPSDEQFF. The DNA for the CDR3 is TGTGCCAGCAGCTTAGGGTCACCCTCGGATGAGCAGTTCTTC.

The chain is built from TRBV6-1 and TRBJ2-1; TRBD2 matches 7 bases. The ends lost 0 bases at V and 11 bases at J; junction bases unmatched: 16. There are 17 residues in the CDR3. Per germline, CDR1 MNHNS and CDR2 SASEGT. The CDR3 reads CASSEAIPELASYQQFF. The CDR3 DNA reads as TGTGCCAGCAGTGAAGCGATCCCGGAACTAGCGAGTTATCAGCAGTTCTTC.

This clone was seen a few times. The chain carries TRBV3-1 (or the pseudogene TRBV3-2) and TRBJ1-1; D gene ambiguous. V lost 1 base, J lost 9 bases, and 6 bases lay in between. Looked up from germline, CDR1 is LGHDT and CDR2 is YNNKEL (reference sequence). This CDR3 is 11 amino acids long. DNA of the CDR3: TGTGCCAGCAGCCAAGGGCAGAAAGCTTTCTTT. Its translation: CASSQGQKAFF.